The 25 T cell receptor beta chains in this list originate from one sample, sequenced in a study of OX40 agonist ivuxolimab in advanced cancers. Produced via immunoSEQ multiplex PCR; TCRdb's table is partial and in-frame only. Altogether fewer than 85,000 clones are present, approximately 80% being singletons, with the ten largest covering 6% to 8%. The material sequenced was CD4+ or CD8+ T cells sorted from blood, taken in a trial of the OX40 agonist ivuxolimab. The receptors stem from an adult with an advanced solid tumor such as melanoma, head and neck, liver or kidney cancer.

The CDR3 sequence is CASSPGQGRTLNTEAFF. The CDR3 nucleotides are TGCGCCAGCAGCCCAGGACAGGGGAGAACTCTGAACACTGAAGCTTTCTTT. V and J are TRBV4-1 and TRBJ1-1; 9 nucleotides match TRBD1. The CDR3 has 17 amino acids. CDR1 is MGHRA, CDR2 YSYEKL, per germline. V lost 4 bases and J lost 0; bases outside the gene matches: 9.

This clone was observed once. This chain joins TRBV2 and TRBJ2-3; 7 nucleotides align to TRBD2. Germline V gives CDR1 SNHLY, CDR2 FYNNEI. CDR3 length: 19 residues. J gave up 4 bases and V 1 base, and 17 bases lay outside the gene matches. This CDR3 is CASSEVGFGASGYPDTQYF. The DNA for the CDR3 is TGTGCCAGCAGTGAAGTGGGTTTTGGGGCTAGCGGTTATCCAGATACGCAGTATTTT.

CDR3 in amino acids: CASSFGGEGSPLHF. DNA of the CDR3: TGTGCCAGCAGCTTCGGGGGAGAAGGTTCACCCCTCCACTTT. The V and J genes are TRBV7-2 and TRBJ1-6, with a weak D call TRBD1 (5 bases). The CDR3 runs to 14 residues. Germline V gene lookup returns CDR1 SGHTA and CDR2 FQGNSA. With 3 bases removed from V and 9 bases from J, the gap between germline ends came to 12 bases.

In DNA form, the CDR3 reads TGTGCCAGCAGACTTGATGGGGCGCTTGAGACCACTGAAGCTTTCTTT. The encoded protein is CASRLDGALETTEAFF. This sequence joins TRBV7-3 and TRBJ1-1, with D perhaps matching TRBD1 (5 bases). Per the germline V gene, CDR1 is SGHTA and CDR2 is FQGTGA. The CDR3 extends over 16 amino acids. Between the trimmed V and J ends, which lost 6 bases and 4 bases, there was a span of 21 bases.

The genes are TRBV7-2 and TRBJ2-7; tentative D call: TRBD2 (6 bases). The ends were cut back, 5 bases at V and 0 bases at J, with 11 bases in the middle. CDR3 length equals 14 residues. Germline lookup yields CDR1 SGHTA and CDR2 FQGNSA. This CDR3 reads CASSAGPGSYEQYF. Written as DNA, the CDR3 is TGTGCCAGCAGCGCGGGACCAGGCTCCTACGAGCAGTACTTC. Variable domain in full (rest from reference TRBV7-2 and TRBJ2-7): GAGVSQSPSNKVTEKGKDVELRCDPISGHTALYWYRQSLGQGLEFLIYFQGNSAPDKSGLPSDRFSAERTGGSVSTLTIQRTQQEDSAVYLCASSAGPGSYEQYFGPGTRLTVT.

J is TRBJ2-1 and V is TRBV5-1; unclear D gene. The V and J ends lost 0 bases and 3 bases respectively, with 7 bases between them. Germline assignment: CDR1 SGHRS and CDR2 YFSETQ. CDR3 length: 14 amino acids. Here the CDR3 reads CASSLDGSYNEQFF. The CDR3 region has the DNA TGCGCCAGCAGCTTGGATGGTAGCTACAATGAGCAGTTCTTC.

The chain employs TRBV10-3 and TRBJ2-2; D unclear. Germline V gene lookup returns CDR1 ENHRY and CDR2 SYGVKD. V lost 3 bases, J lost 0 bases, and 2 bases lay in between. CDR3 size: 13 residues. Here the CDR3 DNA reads TGTGCCATCAGTGACCCGAACACCGGGGAGCTGTTTTTT. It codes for CAISDPNTGELFF.

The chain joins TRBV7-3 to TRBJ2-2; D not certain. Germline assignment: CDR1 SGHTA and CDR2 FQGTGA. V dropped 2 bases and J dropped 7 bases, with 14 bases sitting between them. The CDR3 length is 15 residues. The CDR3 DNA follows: TGTGCCAGCAGCTTACTGGCAGCCTGGGGCGGGGAGCTGTTTTTT. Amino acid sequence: CASSLLAAWGGELFF.

The CDR3: CASSLGDRNTGELFF. In nucleotides, the CDR3 is TGTGCCAGCAGCTTGGGGGACAGGAACACCGGGGAGCTGTTTTTT. This chain links TRBV5-8 with TRBJ2-2; TRBD1 agrees at 7 bases. CDR1 is SGHTS and CDR2 is YDEGEE in the germline V gene. Unmatched junction bases numbered 0, after V lost 0 bases and J lost 1 base. The CDR3 consists of 15 residues.

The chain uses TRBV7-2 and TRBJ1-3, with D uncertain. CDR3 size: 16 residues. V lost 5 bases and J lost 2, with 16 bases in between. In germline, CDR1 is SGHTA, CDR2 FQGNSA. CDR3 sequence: CASSPQAAGPGNTIYF. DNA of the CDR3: TGTGCCAGCAGCCCCCAGGCGGCGGGTCCTGGAAACACCATATATTTT.

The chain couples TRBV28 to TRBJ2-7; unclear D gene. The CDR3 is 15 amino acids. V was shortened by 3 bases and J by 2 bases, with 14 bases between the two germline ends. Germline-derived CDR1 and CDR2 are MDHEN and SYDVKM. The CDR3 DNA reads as TGTGCCAGCAGTTTCCGTGGCTTAGGCCCCTACGAGCAGTACTTC. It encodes CASSFRGLGPYEQYF.

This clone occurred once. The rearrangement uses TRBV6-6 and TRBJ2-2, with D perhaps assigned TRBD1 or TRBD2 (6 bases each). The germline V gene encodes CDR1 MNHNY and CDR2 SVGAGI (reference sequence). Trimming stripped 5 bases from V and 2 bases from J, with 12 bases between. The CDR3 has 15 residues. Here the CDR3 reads CASSPRGTNTGELFF. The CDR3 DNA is TGTGCCAGCAGTCCGAGGGGGACTAACACCGGGGAGCTGTTTTTT.

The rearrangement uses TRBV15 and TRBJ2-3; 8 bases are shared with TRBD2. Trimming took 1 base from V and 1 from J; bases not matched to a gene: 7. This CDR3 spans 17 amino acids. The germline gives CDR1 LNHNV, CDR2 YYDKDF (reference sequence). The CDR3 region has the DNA TGTGCCACCAGCAGAGTAGCCGGGAGGGAGGGCACAGATACGCAGTATTTT. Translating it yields CATSRVAGREGTDTQYF.

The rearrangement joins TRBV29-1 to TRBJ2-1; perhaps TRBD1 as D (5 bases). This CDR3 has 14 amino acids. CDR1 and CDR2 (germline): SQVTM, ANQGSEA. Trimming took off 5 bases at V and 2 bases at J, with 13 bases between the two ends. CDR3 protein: CSVSRQGAYNEQFF. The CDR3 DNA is TGCAGCGTTTCGCGGCAGGGCGCCTACAATGAGCAGTTCTTC.

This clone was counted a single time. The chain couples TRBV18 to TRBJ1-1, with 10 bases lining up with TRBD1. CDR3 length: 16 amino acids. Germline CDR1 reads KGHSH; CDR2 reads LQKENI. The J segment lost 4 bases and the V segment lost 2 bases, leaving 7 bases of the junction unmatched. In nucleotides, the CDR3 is TGTGCCAGCTCACCATGGATGACAGGGGGCGTCACTGAAGCTTTCTTT. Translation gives CASSPWMTGGVTEAFF.

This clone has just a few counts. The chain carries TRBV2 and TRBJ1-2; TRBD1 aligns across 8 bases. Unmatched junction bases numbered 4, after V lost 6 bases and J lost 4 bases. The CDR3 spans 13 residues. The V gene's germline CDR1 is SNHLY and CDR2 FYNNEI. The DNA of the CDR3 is TGTGCCAGCAGCTACGGACAGGGCTATGGCTACACCTTC. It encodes CASSYGQGYGYTF.

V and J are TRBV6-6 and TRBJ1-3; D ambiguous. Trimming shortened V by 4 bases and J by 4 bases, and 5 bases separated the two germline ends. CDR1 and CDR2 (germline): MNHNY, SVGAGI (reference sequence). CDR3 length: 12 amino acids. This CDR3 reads CASSLQGNTIYF. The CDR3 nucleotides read TGTGCCAGCAGTTTACAGGGAAACACCATATATTTT.

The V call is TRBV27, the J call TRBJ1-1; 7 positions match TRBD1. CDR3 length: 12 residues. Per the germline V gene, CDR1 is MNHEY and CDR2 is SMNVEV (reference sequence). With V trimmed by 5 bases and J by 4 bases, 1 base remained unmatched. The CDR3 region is CASSDRVTEAFF. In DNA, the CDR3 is TGTGCCAGCAGTGACAGGGTCACTGAAGCTTTCTTT.

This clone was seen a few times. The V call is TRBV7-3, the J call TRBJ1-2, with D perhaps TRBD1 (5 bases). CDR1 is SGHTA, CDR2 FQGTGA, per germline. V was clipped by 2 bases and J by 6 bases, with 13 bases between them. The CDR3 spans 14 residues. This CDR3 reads CASSLWGGVDGYTF. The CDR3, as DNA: TGTGCCAGCAGCTTATGGGGCGGGGTGGATGGCTACACCTTC. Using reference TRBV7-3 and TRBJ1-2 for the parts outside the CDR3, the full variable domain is GAGVSQTPSNKVTEKGKYVELRCDPISGHTALYWYRQSLGQGPEFLIYFQGTGAADDSGLPNDRFFAVRPEGSVSTLKIQRTERGDSAVYLCASSLWGGVDGYTFGSGTRLTVV.

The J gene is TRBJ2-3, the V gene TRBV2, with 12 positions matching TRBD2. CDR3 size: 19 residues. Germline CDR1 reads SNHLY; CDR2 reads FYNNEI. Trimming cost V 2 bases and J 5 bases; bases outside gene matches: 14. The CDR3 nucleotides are TGTGCCAGCAGTGAAACCGGTGGGCTAGCGGGAGGGCCGCGAGATACGCAGTATTTT. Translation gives CASSETGGLAGGPRDTQYF.

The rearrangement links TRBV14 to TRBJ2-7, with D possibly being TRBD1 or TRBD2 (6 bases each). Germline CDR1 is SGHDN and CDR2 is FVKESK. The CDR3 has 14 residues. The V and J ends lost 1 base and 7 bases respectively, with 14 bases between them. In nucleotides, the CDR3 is TGTGCCAGCAGCCAAGCCGGGGGCGGCCTTGAGCAGTACGTC. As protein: CASSQAGGGLEQYV.

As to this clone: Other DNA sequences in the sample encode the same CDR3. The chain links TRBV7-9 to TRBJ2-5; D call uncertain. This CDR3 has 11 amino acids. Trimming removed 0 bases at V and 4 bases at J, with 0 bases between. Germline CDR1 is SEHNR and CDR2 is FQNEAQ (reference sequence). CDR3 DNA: TGTGCCAGCAGCTTAGCAGAGACCCAGTACTTC. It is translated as CASSLAETQYF. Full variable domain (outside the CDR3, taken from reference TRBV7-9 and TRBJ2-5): DTGVSQNPRHKITKRGQNVTFRCDPISEHNRLYWYRQTLGQGPEFLTYFQNEAQLEKSRLLSDRFSAERPKGSFSTLEIQRTEQGDSAMYLCASSLAETQYFGPGTRLLVL.

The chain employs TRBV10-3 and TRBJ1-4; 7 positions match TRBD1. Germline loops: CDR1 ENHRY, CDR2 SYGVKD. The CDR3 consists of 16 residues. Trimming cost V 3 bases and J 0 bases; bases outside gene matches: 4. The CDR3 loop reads CAISDSRGPTNEKLFF. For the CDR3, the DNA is TGTGCCATCAGTGATTCTAGGGGGCCAACTAATGAAAAACTGTTTTTT.

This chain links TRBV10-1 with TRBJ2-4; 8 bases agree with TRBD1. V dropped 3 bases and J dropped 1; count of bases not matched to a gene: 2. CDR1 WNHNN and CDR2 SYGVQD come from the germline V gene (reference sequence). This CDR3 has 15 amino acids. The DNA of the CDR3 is TGCGCCAGCAGTGATCGACAGGGGGCCAAAAACATTCAGTACTTC. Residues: CASSDRQGAKNIQYF.

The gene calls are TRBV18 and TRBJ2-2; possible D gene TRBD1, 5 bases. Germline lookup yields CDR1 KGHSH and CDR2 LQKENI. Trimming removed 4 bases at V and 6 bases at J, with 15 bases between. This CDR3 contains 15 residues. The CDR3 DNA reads TGTGCCAGCTCACGGAGTCAGGGAAATGCCGGGGAGCTGTTTTTT. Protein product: CASSRSQGNAGELFF.